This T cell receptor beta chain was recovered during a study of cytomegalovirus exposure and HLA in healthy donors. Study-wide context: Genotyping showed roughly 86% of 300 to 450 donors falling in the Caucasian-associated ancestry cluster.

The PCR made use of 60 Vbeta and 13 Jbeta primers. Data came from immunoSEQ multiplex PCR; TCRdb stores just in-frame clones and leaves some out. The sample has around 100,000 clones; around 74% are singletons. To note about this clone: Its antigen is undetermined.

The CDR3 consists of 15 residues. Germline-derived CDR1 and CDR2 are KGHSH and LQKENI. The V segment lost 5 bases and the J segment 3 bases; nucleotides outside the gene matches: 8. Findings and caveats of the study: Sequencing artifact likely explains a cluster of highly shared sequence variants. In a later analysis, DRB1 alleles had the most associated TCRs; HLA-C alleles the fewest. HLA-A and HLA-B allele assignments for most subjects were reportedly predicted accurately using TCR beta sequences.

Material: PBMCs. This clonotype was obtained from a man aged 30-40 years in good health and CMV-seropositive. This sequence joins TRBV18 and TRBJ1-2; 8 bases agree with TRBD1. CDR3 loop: CASSSGQDPYYGYTF. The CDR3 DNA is TGTGCCAGCTCATCGGGACAGGACCCCTACTATGGCTACACCTTC.